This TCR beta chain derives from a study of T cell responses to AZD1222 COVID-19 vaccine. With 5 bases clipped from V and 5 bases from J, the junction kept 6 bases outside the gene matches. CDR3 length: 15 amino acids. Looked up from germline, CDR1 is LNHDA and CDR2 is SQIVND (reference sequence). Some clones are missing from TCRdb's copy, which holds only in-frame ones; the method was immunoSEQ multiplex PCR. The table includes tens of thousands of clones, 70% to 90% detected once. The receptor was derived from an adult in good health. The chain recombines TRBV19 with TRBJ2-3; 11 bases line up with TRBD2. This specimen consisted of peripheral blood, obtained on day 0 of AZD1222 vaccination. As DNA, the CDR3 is TGTGCCAGTAGTCCTCTAGCGGGGGGCGTAGATACGCAGTATTTT. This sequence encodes CASSPLAGGVDTQYF.